Listed below are T cell receptor beta chains from one sample, sequenced in a study of blood T cell repertoires in COVID-19. Sequencing was performed with immunoSEQ multiplex PCR; in TCRdb, only in-frame clones are kept and a portion is missing. The table includes around 140,000 clones, over 60% detected once. Sequencing input: peripheral blood. These receptors were taken from a woman aged 70-85 years with acute or convalescent COVID-19. CDR3s include the opening cysteine and the closing phenylalanine or tryptophan. The D gene is left open where the match is weak. The size of a clone is reported for some rows only, either as once, few or many, or as a class for expanded clones.

-,TRBV19,TRBJ2-6,-,CASSTTRSGANVLTF,TGTGCCAGTAGCACGACTCGTTCTGGGGCCAACGTCCTGACTTTC
-,TRBV19,TRBJ1-3,-,CASSIPGKGNTIYF,TGTGCCAGTAGTATTCCAGGGAAGGGAAACACCATATATTTT
-,TRBV7-2,TRBJ1-6,-,CASSPRTNNSLLHF,TGTGCCAGCAGCCCCCGGACAAATAATTCACTCCTCCACTTT
-,TRBV18,TRBJ2-1,-,CASSPGTNEQFF,TGTGCCAGCTCTCCCGGGACAAACGAGCAGTTCTTC
TRBD2,TRBV4-1,TRBJ2-7,-,CASSQDPAGAYEQYF,TGCGCCAGCAGCCAAGACCCGGCGGGAGCCTACGAGCAGTACTTC
TRBD2,TRBV7-6,TRBJ2-3,few,CASSPGLAGGPLNTDTQYF,TGTGCCAGCAGCCCTGGACTAGCGGGGGGGCCGCTGAACACAGATACGCAGTATTTT
-,TRBV6-6,TRBJ1-3,few,CASRTPERSSGNTIYF,TGTGCCAGCAGGACCCCCGAGCGGTCCTCTGGAAACACCATATATTTT
TRBD1,TRBV6-5,TRBJ1-6,-,CASSGQGNSPLHF,TGTGCCAGCAGCGGACAGGGTAATTCACCCCTCCACTTT
TRBD1,TRBV25-1,TRBJ1-5,once,CASSEKKGQGAGQPQHF,TGTGCCAGCAGTGAAAAAAAGGGACAGGGGGCGGGTCAGCCCCAGCATTTT
TRBD1,TRBV12-3/TRBV12-4,TRBJ1-1,-,CASSLRQGTEAFF,TGTGCCAGCAGTTTAAGACAGGGCACTGAAGCTTTCTTT
-,TRBV19,TRBJ1-2,-,CASSILPGGADANYGYTF,TGTGCCAGTAGTATTCTACCTGGGGGCGCCGACGCTAACTATGGCTACACCTTC
TRBD1,TRBV28,TRBJ2-7,-,CASSFRQGEQYF,TGTGCCAGCAGTTTCCGACAGGGCGAGCAGTACTTC
-,TRBV6-6,TRBJ2-1,-,CASSQTSTRLTASWEQFF,TGTGCCAGCAGTCAGACCTCAACACGACTAACGGCTAGCTGGGAGCAGTTCTTC
TRBD1,TRBV19,TRBJ1-1,-,CASSIKQGGNTEAFF,TGTGCCAGTAGTATAAAACAGGGGGGGAACACTGAAGCTTTCTTT
TRBD2,TRBV11-2,TRBJ2-5,-,CASSLGPAGGETQYF,TGTGCCAGCAGCTTAGGGCCAGCGGGGGGGGAGACCCAGTACTTC